This is a list of T cell receptor beta chains from one sample in a study of cytotoxic CD8 clonotypes in ibrutinib-treated CLL. Data came from immunoSEQ multiplex PCR; TCRdb stores just in-frame clones and leaves some out. The table includes 120,000 to 150,000 clones, roughly 80% detected once. The sample in question was PBMCs, obtained after 12 months of ibrutinib treatment. These receptors originate from a human donor with chronic lymphocytic leukemia. CDR3s include the opening cysteine and the closing phenylalanine or tryptophan. D genes are given only for firm matches. Not all rows give a size; the values are once, few, many and, for expanded clones, a class.

>TRBV7-8|TRBJ2-7|.|.
CASSLSRDYEQYF
TGTGCCAGCAGCTTAAGCCGGGACTACGAGCAGTACTTC
>TRBV11-3|TRBJ2-3|.|once
CASSSSAGPQYTQYF
TGTGCCAGCAGCTCAAGCGCCGGGCCACAATATACGCAGTATTTT
>TRBV9|TRBJ1-4|TRBD1|few
CASSSRNRGSGEKLFF
TGTGCCAGCAGCTCGAGAAACAGGGGCTCCGGGGAAAAACTGTTTTTT
>TRBV28|TRBJ1-4|.|.
CASSSPGAGEKLFF
TGTGCCAGCAGTTCTCCGGGGGCGGGCGAAAAACTGTTTTTT
>TRBV30|TRBJ2-1|TRBD1|.
CAWSRMTGSLEQFF
TGTGCCTGGAGTCGAATGACAGGGTCGCTTGAGCAGTTCTTC
>TRBV28|TRBJ2-7|.|.
CASSPYWDTSYEQYF
TGTGCCAGCAGTCCCTATTGGGACACTTCCTACGAGCAGTACTTC
>TRBV6-5|TRBJ2-1|.|.
CASNSRSSYNEQFF
TGTGCCAGCAATAGTCGTAGCTCCTACAATGAGCAGTTCTTC
>TRBV7-9|TRBJ1-2|.|once
CASKDSLNYGYTF
TGTGCCAGCAAGGACAGCCTAAACTATGGCTACACCTTC
>TRBV4-1|TRBJ2-7|TRBD2|.
CASSQPTSGSYEQYF
TGCGCCAGCAGCCAACCGACTAGCGGGAGTTACGAGCAGTACTTC
>TRBV7-3|TRBJ1-1|.|.
CASSSATWSNTEAFF
TGTGCCAGCAGCTCGGCGACATGGTCGAACACTGAAGCTTTCTTT
>TRBV27|TRBJ2-1|TRBD2|.
CASRRTSGRRNEQFF
TGTGCCAGCAGAAGGACTAGCGGGAGAAGGAATGAGCAGTTCTTC
>TRBV21-1|TRBJ1-5|.|.
CASRGRTFYSNQPQHF
TGTGCCAGCAGAGGCAGAACCTTCTATAGCAATCAGCCCCAGCATTTT
>TRBV6-1|TRBJ1-1|.|.
CASSPIGMNTEAFF
TGTGCCAGCAGCCCTATAGGGATGAACACTGAAGCTTTCTTT
>TRBV5-6|TRBJ1-1|TRBD1|.
CASSLGTGVGTMNTEAFF
TGTGCCAGCAGCTTGGGGACAGGGGTCGGGACGATGAACACTGAAGCTTTCTTT
>TRBV18|TRBJ2-7|TRBD1|.
CASSPPGQTYEQYF
TGTGCCAGCTCCCCGCCGGGACAGACCTACGAGCAGTACTTC
>TRBV10-3|TRBJ1-1|.|.
CAIRIQGGTEAFF
TGTGCCATCAGGATACAGGGAGGAACTGAAGCTTTCTTT
>TRBV28|TRBJ1-2|TRBD1|.
CASSYPPGQGGGYTF
TGTGCCAGCAGTTATCCTCCAGGACAGGGGGGTGGCTACACCTTC
>TRBV19|TRBJ2-5|TRBD2|.
CASSINGLAGDQETQYF
TGTGCCAGTAGTATCAACGGACTAGCGGGAGACCAAGAGACCCAGTACTTC
>TRBV7-9|TRBJ2-4|TRBD1|.
CASSSRTGRSKNIQYF
TGTGCCAGCAGTTCTAGGACAGGACGGTCCAAAAACATTCAGTACTTC
>TRBV7-2|TRBJ2-5|TRBD1|.
CASSAGTGGTETQYF
TGTGCCAGCAGCGCCGGGACAGGGGGCACGGAGACCCAGTACTTC
>TRBV6-6|TRBJ2-7|.|.
CASSSADEQYF
TGTGCCAGCAGTTCCGCGGACGAGCAGTACTTC
>TRBV4-3|TRBJ1-2|.|once
CASSQGIMGATYGYTF
TGCGCCAGCAGCCAAGGCATCATGGGGGCTACCTATGGCTACACCTTC
>TRBV6-1|TRBJ1-5|.|.
CASSEAGDGSNQPQHF
TGTGCCAGCAGTGAAGCAGGGGACGGTAGCAATCAGCCCCAGCATTTT
>TRBV28|TRBJ2-7|TRBD1|.
CASSSQGDAYEQYF
TGTGCCAGCAGTTCTCAGGGGGACGCCTACGAGCAGTACTTC
>TRBV29-1|TRBJ1-4|TRBD1|few
CSVWEGAPEKLFF
TGCAGCGTGTGGGAGGGGGCGCCTGAAAAACTGTTTTTT
>TRBV30|TRBJ2-6|TRBD1|.
CAWLPGQVLSGANVLTF
TGTGCCTGGCTTCCGGGACAGGTTTTATCTGGGGCCAACGTCCTGACTTTC
>TRBV6-4|TRBJ1-2|.|.
CASSGTLNYGYTF
TGTGCCAGCAGCGGGACACTCAACTATGGCTACACCTTC
>TRBV14|TRBJ1-4|.|.
CASSRTQGTFEKLFF
TGTGCCAGCAGCCGCACTCAAGGAACCTTTGAAAAACTGTTTTTT
>TRBV28|TRBJ2-3|TRBD1|.
CASTPGGINTYTDTQYF
TGTGCCAGCACCCCAGGGGGCATTAATACCTACACAGATACGCAGTATTTT
>TRBV15|TRBJ2-4|.|few
CATSSLGLAKNIQYF
TGTGCCACCAGCAGCCTTGGATTAGCCAAAAACATTCAGTACTTC
>TRBV5-5|TRBJ1-2|.|.
CASSFQNTGSLNYGYTF
TGTGCCAGCAGCTTTCAAAACACCGGGTCTCTTAACTATGGCTACACCTTC
>TRBV5-1|TRBJ2-1|TRBD2|.
CASSRGGSGSYNEQFF
TGCGCCAGCAGCCGGGGGGGTAGCGGGAGCTACAATGAGCAGTTCTTC
>TRBV28|TRBJ1-2|.|.
CASSLNMVGQSYGYTF
TGTGCCAGCAGTTTAAATATGGTGGGCCAATCCTATGGCTACACCTTC
>TRBV5-5|TRBJ2-7|.|.
CASSLGTPDYEQYF
TGTGCCAGCAGCTTGGGGACACCGGACTACGAGCAGTACTTC
>TRBV5-1|TRBJ2-7|.|.
CASSRGTAEEQYF
TGCGCCAGCAGCCGGGGCACAGCAGAGGAGCAGTACTTC